A selection of T cell receptor beta chains follows, all from one sample in a study of CD8+ T cells in alopecia areata. Here immunoSEQ multiplex PCR was the method, and the copy in TCRdb shows in-frame clones only, minus some. The sample lists 100,000 to 130,000 clones, 55% to 60% occurring once. The sample was NKG2D-low CD8+ T cells sorted from blood. All receptors derive from a human donor with alopecia areata. The CDR3 runs from the conserved cysteine through the conserved F or W. The order of the fields is V gene, J gene, clone size, D gene, CDR3 DNA, CDR3 protein. A D gene is named only where the DNA matches it firmly. Clone size is given for some rows only: seen once, a few or many times, or a class if the clone is expanded.

V: TRBV27; J: TRBJ2-3; size: few; D: -; DNA: TGTGCCACCACTCCATTGGGAGGCACAGATACGCAGTATTTT; CDR3: CATTPLGGTDTQYF
V: TRBV19; J: TRBJ2-7; size: -; D: TRBD2; DNA: TGTGCCAGTAGTGCGACTAGCGGTCTCTACGAGCAGTACTTC; CDR3: CASSATSGLYEQYF
V: TRBV12-2; J: TRBJ2-6; size: -; D: -; DNA: TGTGCAAGTCGCTCACAGGATCCTGGCCGTGGGGCCAACGTCCTGACTTTC; CDR3: CASRSQDPGRGANVLTF
V: TRBV5-1; J: TRBJ1-2; size: -; D: -; DNA: TGCGCCAGCAGCTTGTTCCGTGAGGACAGAGATGGCTACACCTTC; CDR3: CASSLFREDRDGYTF
V: TRBV7-9; J: TRBJ2-3; size: -; D: -; DNA: TGTGCCAGCGGAGGGGGTGGAGGCACAGATACGCAGTATTTT; CDR3: CASGGGGGTDTQYF
V: TRBV9; J: TRBJ2-1; size: -; D: -; DNA: TGTGCCAGCAGCGTAGACCGAGACAGAGGTGAGCAGTTCTTC; CDR3: CASSVDRDRGEQFF
V: TRBV4-1; J: TRBJ2-7; size: few; D: -; DNA: TGCGCCAGCAGCCAAGTGGCTAGCGTTTCCTACGAGCAGTACTTC; CDR3: CASSQVASVSYEQYF
V: TRBV2; J: TRBJ2-3; size: -; D: TRBD2; DNA: TGTGCCAGCAGTGATTTCGGGAGGGCCCCAGATACGCAGTATTTT; CDR3: CASSDFGRAPDTQYF
V: TRBV7-6; J: TRBJ1-4; size: -; D: -; DNA: TGTGCCAGCAGCTCCGGACGGTATAATGAAAAACTGTTTTTT; CDR3: CASSSGRYNEKLFF
V: TRBV5-6; J: TRBJ2-5; size: -; D: -; DNA: TGTGCCAGCATCAGTGAAACAGAGACCCAGTACTTC; CDR3: CASISETETQYF
V: TRBV5-1; J: TRBJ1-1; size: -; D: TRBD1; DNA: TGCGCCAGCAGCCAGACAGGGCCGAACACTGAAGCTTTCTTT; CDR3: CASSQTGPNTEAFF
V: TRBV19; J: TRBJ1-2; size: -; D: TRBD1; DNA: TGTGCCACCTCCCCGGGACAGGGCCTCGGTTATGGCTACACCTTC; CDR3: CATSPGQGLGYGYTF
V: TRBV15; J: TRBJ2-1; size: -; D: -; DNA: TGTGCCACCAGCAGGATACCCCGCAATGAGCAGTTCTTC; CDR3: CATSRIPRNEQFF
V: TRBV4-2; J: TRBJ2-7; size: -; D: TRBD2; DNA: TGTGCCAGCAGCCGATTAGCGGGAGAGGTCTACGAGCAGTACTTC; CDR3: CASSRLAGEVYEQYF
V: TRBV5-1; J: TRBJ2-7; size: -; D: TRBD2; DNA: TGCGCCAGCAGCCTTACTAGCGAGAGTGGGGAGCAGTACTTC; CDR3: CASSLTSESGEQYF
V: TRBV2; J: TRBJ2-2; size: -; D: TRBD2; DNA: TGTGCCAGCAGTGGGGCTAGCGGCAGAACCGGGGAGCTGTTTTTT; CDR3: CASSGASGRTGELFF
V: TRBV30; J: TRBJ1-3; size: -; D: -; DNA: TGTGCCTGGAGTGCGAACCGGGACCCGAGCAGAAACACCATATATTTT; CDR3: CAWSANRDPSRNTIYF
V: TRBV4-1; J: TRBJ1-4; size: -; D: TRBD1; DNA: TGCGCCAGCAGCCAATTCCCCGACAGGGAGGATTTGGAAAAACTGTTTTTT; CDR3: CASSQFPDREDLEKLFF
V: TRBV28; J: TRBJ2-7; size: -; D: TRBD2; DNA: TGTGCCAGCAACAAACCGGGACTAGCGGACTACGAGCAGTACTTC; CDR3: CASNKPGLADYEQYF
V: TRBV5-1; J: TRBJ2-7; size: -; D: -; DNA: TGCGCCAGCAGCTTGGTTGCGGCGGCGGGGTCCTACGAGCAGTACTTC; CDR3: CASSLVAAAGSYEQYF
V: TRBV5-1; J: TRBJ1-1; size: -; D: -; DNA: TGCGCCAGCAGCATCAGGGCCCTGAACACTGAAGCTTTCTTT; CDR3: CASSIRALNTEAFF
V: TRBV4-2; J: TRBJ2-7; size: -; D: -; DNA: TGTGCCAGCAGCCAATATGTTTCCTACGAGCAGTACTTC; CDR3: CASSQYVSYEQYF
V: TRBV4-1; J: TRBJ2-2; size: once; D: TRBD2; DNA: TGCGCCAGCAGCCAAGGAATAGCGGGATACACCGGGGAGCTGTTTTTT; CDR3: CASSQGIAGYTGELFF
V: TRBV5-1; J: TRBJ1-1; size: few; D: -; DNA: TGCGCCAGCAGCCGTGGGGTGAACACTGAAGCTTTCTTT; CDR3: CASSRGVNTEAFF
V: TRBV15; J: TRBJ2-7; size: -; D: -; DNA: TGTGCCACCAGCAGAGATCCCCAGACTATCTACGAGCAGTACTTC; CDR3: CATSRDPQTIYEQYF
V: TRBV28; J: TRBJ2-5; size: -; D: -; DNA: TGTGCCAGCAGTCTTTTAGGGGGAGGGAAGGAGACCCAGTACTTC; CDR3: CASSLLGGGKETQYF
V: TRBV13; J: TRBJ2-3; size: few; D: TRBD1; DNA: TGTGCCAGCAGCCCCAGCGGGACAGGGGGCCGGGATACGCAGTATTTT; CDR3: CASSPSGTGGRDTQYF
V: TRBV28; J: TRBJ2-1; size: few; D: TRBD2; DNA: TGTGCCAGCACGGCCGCGGCGGGAGGAAATTGGAATGAGCAGTTCTTC; CDR3: CASTAAAGGNWNEQFF
V: TRBV19; J: TRBJ2-2; size: -; D: TRBD2; DNA: TGTGCCAGTAGTATGGCTAGCGGGAGAAGGGACACCGGGGAGCTGTTTTTT; CDR3: CASSMASGRRDTGELFF
V: TRBV28; J: TRBJ1-1; size: -; D: -; DNA: TGTGCCAGCAGTTTCAAGGACGACACTGAAGCTTTCTTT; CDR3: CASSFKDDTEAFF
V: TRBV29-1; J: TRBJ2-7; size: -; D: TRBD2; DNA: TGCAGCGTTGAGAGGACTAGCGGGAGGTTCTACGAGCAGTACTTC; CDR3: CSVERTSGRFYEQYF
V: TRBV4-1; J: TRBJ1-6; size: few; D: TRBD1; DNA: TGCGCCAGCAGCCCAGCGGACAGGGGTTCACCCCTCCACTTT; CDR3: CASSPADRGSPLHF
V: TRBV15; J: TRBJ2-2; size: -; D: TRBD2; DNA: TGTGCCACCAGCAGACGATGGATGGGCGGGAGGTCGAACACCGGGGAGCTGTTTTTT; CDR3: CATSRRWMGGRSNTGELFF
V: TRBV10-2; J: TRBJ2-7; size: -; D: TRBD2; DNA: TGCGCCAGCGGGGTCGGGAGGGCCTACGAGCAGTACTTC; CDR3: CASGVGRAYEQYF
V: TRBV15; J: TRBJ2-5; size: -; D: TRBD1; DNA: TGTGCCACCAGCAGCTCAGGGGGAGAGACCCAGTACTTC; CDR3: CATSSSGGETQYF
V: TRBV27; J: TRBJ1-1; size: -; D: -; DNA: TGTGCCAGCAGCCTCCGCTTGGGGACCACTGAAGCTTTCTTT; CDR3: CASSLRLGTTEAFF
V: TRBV19; J: TRBJ2-2; size: once; D: -; DNA: TGTGCCAGTAGTATAGGAGGCTCCGGGGAGCTGTTTTTT; CDR3: CASSIGGSGELFF
V: TRBV7-9; J: TRBJ2-1; size: -; D: -; DNA: TGTGCCAGCAGCGATAGCGGAAACTACAATGAGCAGTTCTTC; CDR3: CASSDSGNYNEQFF
V: TRBV5-1; J: TRBJ2-7; size: -; D: TRBD2; DNA: TGCGCCAGCAGCTTGAAAAGACTAGCGGAGGCCTACGAGCAGTACTTC; CDR3: CASSLKRLAEAYEQYF
V: TRBV7-9; J: TRBJ2-7; size: few; D: TRBD2; DNA: TGTGCCAGCAGCCCACGGACTAGCTCCTACGAGCAGTACTTC; CDR3: CASSPRTSSYEQYF
V: TRBV4-1; J: TRBJ2-1; size: -; D: -; DNA: TGCGCCAGCAGCCCGAACATAAATGAGCAGTTCTTC; CDR3: CASSPNINEQFF
V: TRBV11-3; J: TRBJ2-1; size: -; D: -; DNA: TGTGCCAGCAGCTTAGAGGGACAAGGGAGGAATGAGCAGTTCTTC; CDR3: CASSLEGQGRNEQFF
V: TRBV19; J: TRBJ2-1; size: -; D: TRBD2; DNA: TGTGCCAGTAGTATTCCGGGAGGCGGCAATGAGCAGTTCTTC; CDR3: CASSIPGGGNEQFF
V: TRBV5-6; J: TRBJ1-5; size: -; D: -; DNA: TGTGCCAGCAGCTTCGGTGTGGGGCAGCATCAGCCCCAGCATTTT; CDR3: CASSFGVGQHQPQHF
V: TRBV28; J: TRBJ2-7; size: -; D: -; DNA: TGTGCCAGCCCTCAGGGGATTGACGAGCAGTACTTC; CDR3: CASPQGIDEQYF
V: TRBV7-9; J: TRBJ2-2; size: -; D: -; DNA: TGTGCCAGCAGCTCTGAAAGGACAGTGAACACCGGGGAGCTGTTTTTT; CDR3: CASSSERTVNTGELFF
V: TRBV19; J: TRBJ2-1; size: few; D: -; DNA: TGTGCCAGTAGCATCTCGTGGGGGGAATACAATGAGCAGTTCTTC; CDR3: CASSISWGEYNEQFF
V: TRBV27; J: TRBJ2-7; size: -; D: -; DNA: TGTGCCAGCAGTCCGCCTCGGGGGTTCCACTACGAGCAGTACTTC; CDR3: CASSPPRGFHYEQYF
V: TRBV9; J: TRBJ1-1; size: -; D: -; DNA: TGTGCCAGCAGCGTAGCGAACACTGAAGCTTTCTTT; CDR3: CASSVANTEAFF
V: TRBV11-2; J: TRBJ2-3; size: few; D: -; DNA: TGTGCCAGCAGCTCCATACGCGGTACGCAGTATTTT; CDR3: CASSSIRGTQYF
V: TRBV29-1; J: TRBJ2-7; size: -; D: TRBD2; DNA: TGCAGCGTTGGAGCTAGCGGCTCCTACGAGCAGTACTTC; CDR3: CSVGASGSYEQYF
V: TRBV28; J: TRBJ2-7; size: few; D: TRBD2; DNA: TGTGCCAGCCATCGGCTAGCGGGCATGAGCTCCTACGAGCAGTACTTC; CDR3: CASHRLAGMSSYEQYF
V: TRBV27; J: TRBJ2-1; size: -; D: TRBD2; DNA: TGTGCCAGCAGTCCTCGGACTAGCGGGACGGATGAGCAGTTCTTC; CDR3: CASSPRTSGTDEQFF
V: TRBV27; J: TRBJ1-1; size: -; D: -; DNA: TGTGCCAGCAGTCAGGGGAACACTGAAGCTTTCTTT; CDR3: CASSQGNTEAFF